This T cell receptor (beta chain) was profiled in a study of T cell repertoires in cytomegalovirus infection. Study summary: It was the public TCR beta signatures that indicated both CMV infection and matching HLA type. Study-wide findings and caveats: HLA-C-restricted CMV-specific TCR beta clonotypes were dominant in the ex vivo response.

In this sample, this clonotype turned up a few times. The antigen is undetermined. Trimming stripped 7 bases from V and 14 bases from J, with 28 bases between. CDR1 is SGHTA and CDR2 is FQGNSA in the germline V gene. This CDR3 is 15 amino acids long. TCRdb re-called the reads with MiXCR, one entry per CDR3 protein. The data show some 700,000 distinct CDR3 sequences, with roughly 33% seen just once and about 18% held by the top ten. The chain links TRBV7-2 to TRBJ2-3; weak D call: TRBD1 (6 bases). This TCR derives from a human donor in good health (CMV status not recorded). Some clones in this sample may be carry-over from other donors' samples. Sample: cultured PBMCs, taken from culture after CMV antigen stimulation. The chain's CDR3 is CASTSQGGLRDQGYF. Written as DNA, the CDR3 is TGTGCCAGCACCAGCCAAGGGGGTCTGAGGGACCAGGGGTATTTT.